This TCR beta chain stems from a study of blood T cell repertoires in COVID-19. In the source study's methods: Estimated nucleated cell counts came from reference gene primer amplification. TCRdb's table, derived via immunoSEQ multiplex PCR, lists solely in-frame clones and lacks some. From that table come the V and J calls and clone size; the DNA was used to work out D and trimming. The top ten hold around 0.84% of the sample, which has 250,000 to 350,000 clones, about 89% seen once. The germline V and J ends were trimmed by 4 bases and 1 base, with 16 bases remaining between them. Germline V gene sequence: CDR1 MGHDK, CDR2 SYGVNS. The CDR3 consists of 16 residues.

The sample comprised peripheral blood. This chain joins TRBV25-1 and TRBJ1-1; perhaps TRBD1 as D (6 bases). This receptor was identified in a man aged 30-40 years with acute or convalescent COVID-19. For the CDR3, the DNA is TGTGCCAGCAGTGCCCGTCAGGGGATTTCGAACACTGAAGCTTTCTTT. Its translation is CASSARQGISNTEAFF. The full variable domain, its missing parts supplied by reference TRBV25-1 and TRBJ1-1, is EADIYQTPRYLVIGTGKKITLECSQTMGHDKMYWYQQDPGMELHLIHYSYGVNSTEKGDLSSESTVSRIRTEHFPLTLESARPSHTSQYLCASSARQGISNTEAFFGQGTRLTVV.